The 19 T cell receptor beta chains below come from one sample, sequenced in a study of blood T cell repertoires in COVID-19. Clones were sequenced by immunoSEQ multiplex PCR, and TCRdb holds only the in-frame ones, with some missing. Among roughly 380,000 clones listed, roughly 90% were seen once. The sample taken for sequencing was peripheral blood. The receptors stem from a woman in her sixties with COVID-19, enrolled during active disease.

CDR3 nucleotide sequence: TGTGCCAGCAGTGAACTCAGGGTTACTTCACCCCTCCACTTT. Its protein is CASSELRVTSPLHF. The V and J genes are TRBV2 and TRBJ1-6, with D possibly being TRBD1 (5 bases). The CDR3 totals 14 residues. Germline CDR1 reads SNHLY; CDR2 reads FYNNEI. V gave up 2 bases and J gave up 9 bases, with 11 bases separating them.

This chain links TRBV7-8 with TRBJ1-5, with 7 bases aligning to TRBD1. This CDR3 contains 18 residues. The germline CDR1 and CDR2 sequences are SGHVS and FQNEAQ. V was clipped by 2 bases and J by 4 bases; unmatched bases: 14. This CDR3 reads CASSLKSFLGQTNQPQHF. In DNA form, the CDR3 reads TGTGCCAGCAGCTTAAAGTCTTTTTTGGGACAGACTAATCAGCCCCAGCATTTT.

This chain uses TRBV7-2 with TRBJ2-1; D unresolved. Trimming took 4 bases from V and 4 from J, leaving 14 bases between them. The CDR3 has 15 residues. Germline V gene data show CDR1 as SGHTA and CDR2 as FQGNSA. The CDR3 spells CASSSGDTNYNEQFF. As DNA, the CDR3 is TGTGCCAGCAGCTCCGGCGACACGAATTACAATGAGCAGTTCTTC.

The CDR3 protein is CASSYSRGQVSYEQYF. CDR3 DNA: TGTGCCAGCAGTTACTCGCGAGGACAGGTATCCTACGAGCAGTACTTC. The gene calls are TRBV6-2 or TRBV6-3 and TRBJ2-7, with 7 positions matching TRBD1. Unmatched junction bases numbered 6, after V lost 0 bases and J lost 1 base. Germline V CDR1 and CDR2: MNHEY, SVGEGT. This CDR3 spans 16 amino acids.

This clone was seen a single time. The V call is TRBV5-1, the J call TRBJ2-7; D uncertain. The CDR3 runs to 13 residues. Trimming cost V 2 bases and J 2 bases, with 8 bases left between them. Germline V gives CDR1 SGHRS, CDR2 YFSETQ. The CDR3 region is CASSFGQTYEQYF. The CDR3, as DNA: TGCGCCAGCAGCTTTGGGCAGACCTACGAGCAGTACTTC.

The chain joins TRBV6-5 to TRBJ1-1; 9 nucleotides align to TRBD1. Germline V lookup: CDR1 MNHEY, CDR2 SVGAGI. The CDR3 runs to 15 residues. V was clipped by 5 bases and J by 5 bases; unmatched bases: 9. The CDR3 here is CASSTRTGAGTEAFF. The CDR3 nucleotides read TGTGCCAGCAGTACCCGGACAGGGGCGGGAACTGAAGCTTTCTTT.

This rearrangement joins TRBV5-1 to TRBJ1-6, with D unclear. The CDR3 is 13 residues long. V lost 0 bases, J lost 14 bases, and 12 bases lay in between. Germline V lookup: CDR1 SGHRS, CDR2 YFSETQ. The CDR3 loop reads CASSLGGSQSLHF. CDR3 sequence (DNA): TGCGCCAGCAGCTTGGGTGGCAGTCAGTCCCTCCACTTT.

J is TRBJ2-3 and V is TRBV21-1; the table's D gene call, TRBD2, was not cross checked with the DNA. TRBV21-1 is a listed pseudogene. The CDR3 has 14 amino acids. CDR3 nucleotide sequence: TGTGCCAGCAACGAAACGGGGGGCACAGATACGCAGTATTTT. It encodes CASNETGGTDTQYF.

This chain uses TRBV5-1 with TRBJ2-7; D might be TRBD2 (6 bases). Trimming took off 2 bases at V and 5 bases at J, with 17 bases between the two ends. This CDR3 spans 15 amino acids. Germline V gene data show CDR1 as SGHRS and CDR2 as YFSETQ. The CDR3 nucleotides are TGCGCCAGCAGCTTCCACGGCGGAGGAGGGGACGAGCAGTACTTC. This encodes CASSFHGGGGDEQYF.

The chain recombines TRBV10-3 with TRBJ1-2; D may be TRBD1 (5 bases). Germline-derived CDR1 and CDR2 are ENHRY and SYGVKD. CDR3 length equals 12 residues. Trimming removed 2 bases at V and 4 bases at J, with 5 bases between. This CDR3 reads CAISEDSYGYTF. The CDR3 DNA sequence: TGTGCCATCAGTGAGGACAGCTATGGCTACACCTTC.

The chain couples TRBV2 to TRBJ1-6; D is ambiguous. V lost 7 bases to trimming and J lost 6 bases, with 13 bases between them. Germline CDR1 reads SNHLY; CDR2 reads FYNNEI. This CDR3 is 14 amino acids long. CDR3: CASIAERINSPLHF. CDR3 bases: TGTGCCAGCATCGCGGAGAGGATTAATTCACCCCTCCACTTT.

The table lists this clone with a count of one. The rearrangement links TRBV11-2 to TRBJ1-6; weak D call: TRBD1 (6 bases). Trimming took off 2 bases at V and 1 base at J, with 18 bases between the two ends. The CDR3 loop spans 19 amino acids. Germline-derived CDR1 and CDR2 are SGHAT and FQNNGV. The CDR3 reads CASSLPRQVPKSYNSPLHF. The DNA of the CDR3 is TGTGCCAGCAGCTTACCCAGACAGGTTCCGAAGTCCTATAATTCACCCCTCCACTTT.

The chain links TRBV5-1 to TRBJ1-1; 7 bases map to TRBD1. Losses at the gene ends were 6 bases for V and 1 base for J; bases not matched to a gene: 9. The CDR3 length is 15 residues. The germline V gene has CDR1 SGHRS and CDR2 YFSETQ. CDR3 sequence (DNA): TGCGCCAGCACCCTCCAGGGGGTGGGGAACACTGAAGCTTTCTTT. Translation gives CASTLQGVGNTEAFF.

V and J are TRBV19 and TRBJ1-1; D call uncertain. With 1 base removed from V and 1 base from J, the gap between germline ends came to 4 bases. Germline V CDR1 and CDR2: LNHDA, SQIVND (reference sequence). This CDR3 has 13 residues. In DNA, the CDR3 is TGTGCCAGTAGTATAGCCCGGAACACTGAAGCTTTCTTT. Its protein is CASSIARNTEAFF.

The J gene is TRBJ1-6, the V gene TRBV3-1 (or the pseudogene TRBV3-2), with D uncertain. CDR1 and CDR2 from the germline V gene are LGHDT and YNNKEL (reference sequence). Trimming left V 5 bases short and J 9 bases short, with 14 bases between. The CDR3 sequence is 14 residues long. CDR3 DNA: TGTGCCAGCAGCGCCGTGGAGGGAGGTTCACCCCTCCACTTT. Translating gives CASSAVEGGSPLHF.

The rearrangement uses TRBV6-5 and TRBJ1-2; D perhaps matches TRBD1 (6 bases). The germline CDR1 and CDR2 sequences are MNHEY and SVGAGI. The germline V and J ends were trimmed by 6 bases and 6 bases, with 11 bases remaining between them. This CDR3 comprises 12 residues. The CDR3 loop reads CASRPTGHGYTF. The DNA for the CDR3 is TGTGCCAGCAGACCAACAGGGCATGGCTACACCTTC.

This clone was found a few times. The rearrangement joins TRBV3-1 (or the pseudogene TRBV3-2) to TRBJ1-1; possibly TRBD1 for D (6 bases). V lost 4 bases to trimming and J lost 2 bases, with 8 bases between them. Germline CDR1 and CDR2: LGHDT and YNNKEL (reference sequence). The CDR3 has 13 amino acids. As DNA, the CDR3 is TGTGCCAGCAGCCGGACAGCCAACACTGAAGCTTTCTTT. This codes for CASSRTANTEAFF.

The chain joins TRBV4-1 to TRBJ1-2; D remains ambiguous. Germline V gives CDR1 MGHRA, CDR2 YSYEKL. Deletions cut 0 bases from V and 4 bases from J, with 9 bases between. CDR3 length equals 14 residues. The CDR3 coding sequence is TGCGCCAGCAGCCAAGACGGAGACTTCTATGGCTACACCTTC. This translates into CASSQDGDFYGYTF.

The chain is built from TRBV20-1 and TRBJ1-2; D is undetermined. CDR3 length: 12 residues. CDR1 is DFQATT and CDR2 is SNEGSKA in the germline V gene (reference sequence). V was pared by 3 bases and J by 2 bases, with 7 bases between. CDR3 residues: CSASLRNYGYTF. CDR3 coding DNA: TGCAGTGCTAGTCTGAGGAACTATGGCTACACCTTC.